The clone carrying this TCR beta chain has only one observation. The antigen remains unidentified. Each sample had 95,000 to 100,000 TCR templates assayed. Assay used: immunoSEQ multiplex PCR; TCRdb lists only in-frame clones, some missing. The sample includes more than 85,000 clones, about 90% of them seen just once. This CDR3 contains 16 residues. Trimming took off 6 bases at V and 4 bases at J, with 21 bases between the two ends. The germline CDR1 and CDR2 sequences are SGHTA and FQGNSA. The entry originates in a study of siplizumab effects on memory and regulatory T cells. Study outcomes and limitations: Memory cells seemed less diverse than naive T cells, which also seemed major contributors to the alloresponse.

This clonotype was sampled from a human donor in good health. What was sequenced was Tregs sorted from blood. This chain joins TRBV7-2 and TRBJ1-2; D perhaps matches TRBD1 (5 bases). The CDR3 bases are TGTGCCAGCAGTTTCTCGGCAGGGCCGCTCCTCTATGGCTACACCTTC. Encoded protein: CASSFSAGPLLYGYTF.